This TCR beta chain emerged from a study of blood T cells in healthy people across ages. Broader study findings: With naive T cell percentage, TCR beta diversity showed a strong correlation. Per million T cells, TCR beta diversity dropped about linearly as age rose.

Points on this clonotype: Its antigen is still unknown.

The authors ran a second PCR of 7 to 11 cycles using a sample-barcoded 5' primer and a J-beta primer mix. Each cDNA molecule received a tag from a template-switch adaptor that had 12 random nucleotides. TCRdb redid the calling of the 5' RACE reads with MiXCR, one entry per CDR3 protein. The table lists some 1,800,000 distinct CDR3 sequences, roughly 43% of them singletons. CDR3 size: 18 residues. Deletions cut 1 base from V and 2 bases from J, with 21 bases between. Per the germline V gene, CDR1 is SGHRS and CDR2 is YFSETQ. The gene calls are TRBV5-1 and TRBJ1-1, with D possibly matching TRBD1 (5 bases). This receptor was identified in a human donor in good health. The sequencing input was blood. CDR3 in DNA: TGCGCCAGCAGCTTGACCCCTTCAGGGTACAGACTTAACACTGAAGCTTTCTTT. Translating gives CASSLTPSGYRLNTEAFF.